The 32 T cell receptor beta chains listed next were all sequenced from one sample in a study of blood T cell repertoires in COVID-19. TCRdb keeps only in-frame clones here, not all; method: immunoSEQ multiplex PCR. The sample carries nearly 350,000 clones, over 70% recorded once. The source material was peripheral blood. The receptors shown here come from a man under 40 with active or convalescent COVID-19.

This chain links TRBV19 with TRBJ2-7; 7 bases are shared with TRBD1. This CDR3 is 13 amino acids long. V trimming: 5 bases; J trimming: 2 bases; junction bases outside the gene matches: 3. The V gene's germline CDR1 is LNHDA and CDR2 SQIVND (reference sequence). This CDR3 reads CASSQGTAYEQYF. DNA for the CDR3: TGTGCCAGTAGTCAGGGGACAGCCTACGAGCAGTACTTC.

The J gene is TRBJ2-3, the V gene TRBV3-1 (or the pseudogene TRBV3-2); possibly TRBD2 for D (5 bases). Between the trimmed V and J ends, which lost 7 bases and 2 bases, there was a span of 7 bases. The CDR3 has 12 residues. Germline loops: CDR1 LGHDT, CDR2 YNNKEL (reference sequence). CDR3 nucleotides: TGTGCCAGCAAGGACTTCACAGATACGCAGTATTTT. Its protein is CASKDFTDTQYF.

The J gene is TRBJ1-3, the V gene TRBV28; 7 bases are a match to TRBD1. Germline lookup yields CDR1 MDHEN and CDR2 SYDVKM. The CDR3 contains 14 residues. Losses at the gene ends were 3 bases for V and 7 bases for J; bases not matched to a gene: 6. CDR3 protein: CASSFSGGSNTIYF. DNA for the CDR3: TGTGCCAGCAGTTTTTCAGGGGGATCGAACACCATATATTTT.

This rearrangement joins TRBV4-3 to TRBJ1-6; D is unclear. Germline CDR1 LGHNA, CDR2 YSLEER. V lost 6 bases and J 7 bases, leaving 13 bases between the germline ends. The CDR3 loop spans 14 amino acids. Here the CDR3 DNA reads TGCGCCAGCAGTTGGGAGACTAGAAATTCACCCCTCCACTTT. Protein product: CASSWETRNSPLHF.

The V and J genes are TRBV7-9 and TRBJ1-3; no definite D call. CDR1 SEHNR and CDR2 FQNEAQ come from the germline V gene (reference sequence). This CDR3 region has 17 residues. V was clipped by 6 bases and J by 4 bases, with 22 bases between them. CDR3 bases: TGTGCCAGCAGGATTAATACTGACAATCCCGCCGGAAACACCATATATTTT. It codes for CASRINTDNPAGNTIYF.

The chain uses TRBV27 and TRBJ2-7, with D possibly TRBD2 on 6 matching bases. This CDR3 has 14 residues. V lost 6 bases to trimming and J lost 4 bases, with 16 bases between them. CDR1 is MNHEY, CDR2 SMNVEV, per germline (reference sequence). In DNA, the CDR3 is TGTGCCAGCAGCAAGGAGGGCTGGGGTTACGAGCAGTACTTC. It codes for CASSKEGWGYEQYF.

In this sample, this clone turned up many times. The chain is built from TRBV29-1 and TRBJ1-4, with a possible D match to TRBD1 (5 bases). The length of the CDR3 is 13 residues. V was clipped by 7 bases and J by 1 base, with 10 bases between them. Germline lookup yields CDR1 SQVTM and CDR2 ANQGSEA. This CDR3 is CSAWGRTNEKLFF. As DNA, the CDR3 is TGCAGCGCTTGGGGCCGAACTAATGAAAAACTGTTTTTT.

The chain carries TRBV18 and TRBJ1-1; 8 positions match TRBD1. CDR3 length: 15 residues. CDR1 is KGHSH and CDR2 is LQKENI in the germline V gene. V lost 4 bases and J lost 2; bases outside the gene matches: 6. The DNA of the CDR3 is TGTGCCAGCTCACTTACAGGGGGGAGAAACACTGAAGCTTTCTTT. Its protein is CASSLTGGRNTEAFF.

The chain's CDR3 is CASSLYPWPGDQPQHF. DNA for the CDR3: TGTGCCAGCAGCTTGTATCCGTGGCCGGGGGATCAGCCCCAGCATTTT. V gene TRBV5-8 combines with J gene TRBJ1-5; perhaps TRBD1 as D (5 bases). The germline V gene has CDR1 SGHTS and CDR2 YDEGEE. CDR3 length: 16 residues. V lost 1 base and J lost 5, with 16 bases in between. The entire variable domain, with the rest obtained from reference TRBV5-8 and TRBJ1-5, is as follows: EAGVTQSPTHLIKTRGQQATLRCSPISGHTSVYWYQQALGLGLQFLLWYDEGEERNRGNFPPRFSGRQFPNYSSELNVNALELEDSALYLCASSLYPWPGDQPQHFGDGTRLSIL.

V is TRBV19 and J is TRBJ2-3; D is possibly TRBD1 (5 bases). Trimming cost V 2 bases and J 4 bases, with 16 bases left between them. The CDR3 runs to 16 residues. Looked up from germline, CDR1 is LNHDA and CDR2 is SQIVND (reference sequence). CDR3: CASSIRTSTAADTQYF. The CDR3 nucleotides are TGTGCCAGTAGTATAAGGACATCTACTGCTGCAGATACGCAGTATTTT.

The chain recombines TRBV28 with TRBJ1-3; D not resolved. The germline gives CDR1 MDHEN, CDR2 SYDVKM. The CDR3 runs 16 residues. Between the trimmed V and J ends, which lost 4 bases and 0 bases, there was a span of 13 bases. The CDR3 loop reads CASSSLLAASGNTIYF. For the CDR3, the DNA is TGTGCCAGCAGTTCCCTTCTCGCGGCCTCTGGAAACACCATATATTTT. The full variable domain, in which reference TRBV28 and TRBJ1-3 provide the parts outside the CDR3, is DVKVTQSSRYLVKRTGEKVFLECVQDMDHENMFWYRQDPGLGLRLIYFSYDVKMKEKGDIPEGYSVSREKKERFSLILESASTNQTSMYLCASSSLLAASGNTIYFGEGSWLTVV.

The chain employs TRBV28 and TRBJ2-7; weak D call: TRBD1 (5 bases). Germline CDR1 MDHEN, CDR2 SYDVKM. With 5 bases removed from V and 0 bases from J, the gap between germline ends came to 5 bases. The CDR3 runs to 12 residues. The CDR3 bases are TGTGCCAGCAGTGGACACTCCTACGAGCAGTACTTC. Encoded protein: CASSGHSYEQYF.

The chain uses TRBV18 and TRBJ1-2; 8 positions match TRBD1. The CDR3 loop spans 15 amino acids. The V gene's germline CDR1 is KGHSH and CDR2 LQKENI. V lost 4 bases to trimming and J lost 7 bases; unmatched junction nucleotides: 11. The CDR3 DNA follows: TGTGCCAGCTCACGCTCGGACAGGGTATCGAGTGGCTACACCTTC. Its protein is CASSRSDRVSSGYTF.

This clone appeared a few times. The CDR3 loop is CASSETGASYNEQFF. As DNA, the CDR3 is TGTGCCAGCAGTGAGACAGGGGCGTCCTACAATGAGCAGTTCTTC. The chain links TRBV2 to TRBJ2-1, with 8 nucleotides matching TRBD1. The germline V gene encodes CDR1 SNHLY and CDR2 FYNNEI. J was trimmed by 1 base and V by 3 bases; bases with no gene match: 2. The CDR3 consists of 15 residues.

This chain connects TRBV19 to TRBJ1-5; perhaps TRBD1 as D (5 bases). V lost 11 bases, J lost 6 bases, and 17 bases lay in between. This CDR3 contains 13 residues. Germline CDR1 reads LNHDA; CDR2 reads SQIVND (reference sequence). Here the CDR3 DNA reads TGTGCCGCCCCTGGGGGGGAAAGTCAGCCCCAGCATTTT. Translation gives CAAPGGESQPQHF.

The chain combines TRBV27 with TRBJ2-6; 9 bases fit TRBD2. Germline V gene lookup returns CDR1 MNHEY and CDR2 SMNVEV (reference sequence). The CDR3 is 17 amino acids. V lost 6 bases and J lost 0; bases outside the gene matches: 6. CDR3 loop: CASSLAGALSGANVLTF. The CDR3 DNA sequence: TGTGCCAGCAGCTTAGCGGGGGCCCTCTCTGGGGCCAACGTCCTGACTTTC.

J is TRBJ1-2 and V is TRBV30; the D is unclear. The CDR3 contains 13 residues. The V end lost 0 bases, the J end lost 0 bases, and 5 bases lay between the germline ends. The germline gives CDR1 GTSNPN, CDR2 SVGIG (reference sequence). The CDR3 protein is CAWSVNTNYGYTF. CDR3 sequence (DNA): TGTGCCTGGAGTGTCAACACTAACTATGGCTACACCTTC.

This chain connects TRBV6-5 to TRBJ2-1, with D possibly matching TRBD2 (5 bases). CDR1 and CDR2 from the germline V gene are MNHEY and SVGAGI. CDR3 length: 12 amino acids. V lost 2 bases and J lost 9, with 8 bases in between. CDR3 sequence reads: CASSYPGSEQFF. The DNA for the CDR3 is TGTGCCAGCAGTTACCCGGGGAGTGAGCAGTTCTTC.

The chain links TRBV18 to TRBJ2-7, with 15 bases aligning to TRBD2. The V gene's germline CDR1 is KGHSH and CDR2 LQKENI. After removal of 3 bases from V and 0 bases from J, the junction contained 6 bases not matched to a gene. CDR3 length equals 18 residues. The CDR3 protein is CASSPGLAGGRSSYEQYF. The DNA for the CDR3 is TGTGCCAGCTCACCGGGACTAGCGGGAGGCAGGAGCTCCTACGAGCAGTACTTC.

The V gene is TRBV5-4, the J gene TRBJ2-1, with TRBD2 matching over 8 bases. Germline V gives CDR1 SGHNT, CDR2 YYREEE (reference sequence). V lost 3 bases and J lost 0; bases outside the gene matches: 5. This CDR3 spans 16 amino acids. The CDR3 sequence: CASSSPGGSSYNEQFF. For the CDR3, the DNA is TGTGCCAGCAGCTCCCCGGGGGGGAGCTCCTACAATGAGCAGTTCTTC.

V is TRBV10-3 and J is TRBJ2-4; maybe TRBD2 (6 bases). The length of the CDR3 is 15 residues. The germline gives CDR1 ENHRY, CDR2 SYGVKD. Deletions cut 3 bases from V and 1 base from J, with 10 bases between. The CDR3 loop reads CAISEGGRAKNIQYF. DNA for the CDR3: TGTGCCATCAGTGAAGGTGGGAGGGCCAAAAACATTCAGTACTTC.

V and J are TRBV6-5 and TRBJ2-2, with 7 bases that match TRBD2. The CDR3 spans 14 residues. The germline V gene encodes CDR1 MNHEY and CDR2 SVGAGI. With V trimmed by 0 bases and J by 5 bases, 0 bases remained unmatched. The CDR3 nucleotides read TGTGCCAGCAGTTACTCGGGGGGGACCGGGGAGCTGTTTTTT. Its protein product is CASSYSGGTGELFF.

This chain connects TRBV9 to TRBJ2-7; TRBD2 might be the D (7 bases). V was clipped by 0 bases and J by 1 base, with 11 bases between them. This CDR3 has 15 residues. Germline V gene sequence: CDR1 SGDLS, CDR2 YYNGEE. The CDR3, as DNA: TGTGCCAGCAGCGTAGACGGGGGGCCTTCCTACGAGCAGTACTTC. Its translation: CASSVDGGPSYEQYF.

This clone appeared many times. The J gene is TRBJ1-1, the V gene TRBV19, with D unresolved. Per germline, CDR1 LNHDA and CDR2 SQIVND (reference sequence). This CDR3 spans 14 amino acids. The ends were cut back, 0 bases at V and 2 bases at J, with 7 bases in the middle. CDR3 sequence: CASSIDFSNTEAFF. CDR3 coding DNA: TGTGCCAGTAGTATAGATTTCAGTAACACTGAAGCTTTCTTT.

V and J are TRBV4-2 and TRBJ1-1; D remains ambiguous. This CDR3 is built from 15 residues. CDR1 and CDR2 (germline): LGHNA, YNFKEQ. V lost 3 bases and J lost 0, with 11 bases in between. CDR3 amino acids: CASSHRGSVNTEAFF. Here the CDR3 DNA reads TGTGCCAGCAGCCACCGCGGTTCTGTGAACACTGAAGCTTTCTTT.

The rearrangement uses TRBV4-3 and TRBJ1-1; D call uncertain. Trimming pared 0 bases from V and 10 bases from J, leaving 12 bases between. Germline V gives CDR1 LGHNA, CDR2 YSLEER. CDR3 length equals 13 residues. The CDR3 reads CASSQDAGVGAFF. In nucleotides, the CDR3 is TGCGCCAGCAGCCAAGATGCCGGGGTTGGAGCTTTCTTT.

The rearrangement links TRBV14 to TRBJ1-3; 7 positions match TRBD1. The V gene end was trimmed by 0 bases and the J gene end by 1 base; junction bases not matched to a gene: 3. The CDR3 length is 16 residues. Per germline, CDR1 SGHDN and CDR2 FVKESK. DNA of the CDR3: TGTGCCAGCAGCCAAGAACAGGGGCCATCTGGAAACACCATATATTTT. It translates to CASSQEQGPSGNTIYF.

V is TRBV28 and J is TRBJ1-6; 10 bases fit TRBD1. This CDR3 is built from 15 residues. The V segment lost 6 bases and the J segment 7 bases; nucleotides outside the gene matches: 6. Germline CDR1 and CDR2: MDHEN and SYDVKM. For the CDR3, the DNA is TGTGCCAGCAGCTTCCGGACAGGGGGAAATTCACCCCTCCACTTT. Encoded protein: CASSFRTGGNSPLHF.

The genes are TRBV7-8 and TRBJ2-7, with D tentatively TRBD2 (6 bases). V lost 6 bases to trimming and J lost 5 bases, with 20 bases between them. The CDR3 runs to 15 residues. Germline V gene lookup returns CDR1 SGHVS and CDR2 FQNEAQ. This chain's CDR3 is CASSLEGGVLNEQYF. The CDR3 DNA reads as TGTGCCAGCAGTTTGGAGGGCGGAGTGTTGAACGAGCAGTACTTC.

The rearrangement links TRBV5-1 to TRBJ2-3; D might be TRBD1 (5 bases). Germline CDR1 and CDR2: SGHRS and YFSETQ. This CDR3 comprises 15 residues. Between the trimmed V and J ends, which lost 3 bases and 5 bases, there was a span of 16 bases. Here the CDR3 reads CASSWAARAGDTQYF. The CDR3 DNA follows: TGCGCCAGCAGCTGGGCGGCCAGGGCAGGAGATACGCAGTATTTT.

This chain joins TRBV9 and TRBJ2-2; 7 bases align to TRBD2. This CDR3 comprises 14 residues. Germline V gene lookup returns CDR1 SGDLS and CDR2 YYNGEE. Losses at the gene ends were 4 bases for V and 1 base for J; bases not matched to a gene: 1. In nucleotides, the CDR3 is TGTGCCAGCAGCCGGGGGGTGAACACCGGGGAGCTGTTTTTT. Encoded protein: CASSRGVNTGELFF.

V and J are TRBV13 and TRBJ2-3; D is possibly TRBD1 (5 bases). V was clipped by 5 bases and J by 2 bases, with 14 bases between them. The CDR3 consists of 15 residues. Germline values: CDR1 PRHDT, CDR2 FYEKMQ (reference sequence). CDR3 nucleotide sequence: TGTGCCAGCAGCCCTAGGGGTCGGGCCACAGATACGCAGTATTTT. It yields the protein CASSPRGRATDTQYF.